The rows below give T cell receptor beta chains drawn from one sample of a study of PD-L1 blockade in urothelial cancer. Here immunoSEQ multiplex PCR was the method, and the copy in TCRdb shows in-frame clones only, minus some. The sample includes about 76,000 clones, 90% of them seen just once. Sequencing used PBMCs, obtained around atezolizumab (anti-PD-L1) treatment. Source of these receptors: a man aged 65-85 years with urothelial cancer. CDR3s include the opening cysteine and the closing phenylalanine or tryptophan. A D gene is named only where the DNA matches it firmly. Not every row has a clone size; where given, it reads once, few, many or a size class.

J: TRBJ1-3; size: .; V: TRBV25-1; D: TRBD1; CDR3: CASSNTGDSGNTIYF; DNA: TGTGCCAGCAGTAATACAGGGGACTCTGGAAACACCATATATTTT
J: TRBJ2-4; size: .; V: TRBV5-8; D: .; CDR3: CASSFGRGYF; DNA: TGTGCCAGCAGCTTCGGCAGAGGCTACTTC
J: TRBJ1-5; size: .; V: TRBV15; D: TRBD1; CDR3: CATSGDRGDQPQHF; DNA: TGTGCCACCAGCGGGGACAGGGGGGACCAGCCCCAGCATTTT
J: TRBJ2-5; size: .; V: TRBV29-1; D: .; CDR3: CSVELARGRFGETQYF; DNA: TGCAGCGTTGAATTGGCCAGGGGGAGGTTCGGAGAGACCCAGTACTTC
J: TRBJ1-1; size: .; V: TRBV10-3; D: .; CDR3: CAISWGHDTEAFF; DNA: TGTGCCATCAGTTGGGGCCATGACACTGAAGCTTTCTTT
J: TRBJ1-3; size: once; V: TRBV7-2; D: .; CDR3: CASRLSGGIGNTIYF; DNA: TGTGCCAGCCGACTGTCGGGGGGCATAGGAAACACCATATATTTT
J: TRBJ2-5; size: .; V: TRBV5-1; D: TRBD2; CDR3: CASSLGTSGKRTQYF; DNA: TGCGCCAGCAGCTTGGGGACTAGCGGGAAAAGGACCCAGTACTTC
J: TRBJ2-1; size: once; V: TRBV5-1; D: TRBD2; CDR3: CASSGGTSGRMGEQFF; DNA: TGCGCCAGCAGCGGGGGGACTAGCGGGAGAATGGGGGAGCAGTTCTTC
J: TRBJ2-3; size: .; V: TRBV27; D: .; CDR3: CASSLGGVRDTQYF; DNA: TGTGCCAGCAGTTTGGGGGGAGTTCGAGATACGCAGTATTTT
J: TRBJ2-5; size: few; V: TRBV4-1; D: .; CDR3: CASSQDFDRRQETQYF; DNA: TGCGCCAGCAGCCAAGATTTCGACAGAAGACAAGAGACCCAGTACTTC
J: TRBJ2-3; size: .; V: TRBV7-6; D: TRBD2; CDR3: CASSSLAGVSTDTQYF; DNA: TGTGCCAGCAGCTCCTTAGCGGGAGTTAGCACAGATACGCAGTATTTT
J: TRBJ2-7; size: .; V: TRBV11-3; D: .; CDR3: CASSSGRAYEQYF; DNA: TGTGCCAGCAGCTCGGGAAGAGCCTACGAGCAGTACTTC
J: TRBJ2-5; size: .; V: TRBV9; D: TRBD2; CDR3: CASSVGSGEETQYF; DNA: TGTGCCAGCAGCGTAGGTAGCGGGGAAGAGACCCAGTACTTC
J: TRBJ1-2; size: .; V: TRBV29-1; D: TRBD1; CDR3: CSAWTGGHDYGYTF; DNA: TGCAGCGCCTGGACAGGGGGCCATGACTATGGCTACACCTTC
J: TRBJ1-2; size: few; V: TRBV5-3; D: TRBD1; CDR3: CATEASRGTAHYGYTF; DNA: TGTGCCACAGAAGCATCCAGAGGGACAGCTCACTATGGCTACACCTTC
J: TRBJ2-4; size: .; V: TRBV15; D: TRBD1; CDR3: CATSSIGQGDKNIQYF; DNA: TGTGCCACCAGCTCCATTGGACAGGGCGACAAAAACATTCAGTACTTC
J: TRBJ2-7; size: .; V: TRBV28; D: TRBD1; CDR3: CASSPDRGREQYF; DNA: TGTGCCAGCAGCCCGGACAGGGGGCGGGAGCAGTACTTC
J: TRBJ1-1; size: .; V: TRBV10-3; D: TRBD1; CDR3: CAISPLPGQGAGEAFF; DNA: TGTGCCATCAGTCCCTTACCGGGACAGGGGGCAGGTGAAGCTTTCTTT
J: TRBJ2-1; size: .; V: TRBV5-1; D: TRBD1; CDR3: CASSLVPPGQGAGEQFF; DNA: TGCGCCAGCAGCTTGGTTCCTCCGGGACAGGGGGCGGGTGAGCAGTTCTTC
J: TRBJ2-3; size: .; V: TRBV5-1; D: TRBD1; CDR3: CASSLTGQGATDTQYF; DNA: TGCGCCAGCAGCTTAACAGGACAGGGGGCAACAGATACGCAGTATTTT
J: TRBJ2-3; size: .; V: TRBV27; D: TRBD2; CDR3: CASRAGGFVDTQYF; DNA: TGTGCCAGCCGGGCGGGAGGTTTCGTAGATACGCAGTATTTT
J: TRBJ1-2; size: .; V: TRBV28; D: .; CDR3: CASSLFGPSGDYGYTF; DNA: TGTGCCAGCAGTTTGTTTGGGCCGAGCGGGGACTATGGCTACACCTTC
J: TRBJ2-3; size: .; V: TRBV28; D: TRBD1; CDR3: CASSFGVRGQGMSRRHTQYF; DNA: TGTGCCAGCAGTTTTGGGGTTCGGGGACAGGGGATGTCCCGCCGACATACGCAGTATTTT
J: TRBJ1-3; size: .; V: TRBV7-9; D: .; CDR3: CASSFYSLSSGNTIYF; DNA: TGTGCCAGCAGCTTTTACTCTTTAAGCTCTGGAAACACCATATATTTT
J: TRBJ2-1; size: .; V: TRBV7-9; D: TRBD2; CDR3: CASSLKTSGRTFSYNEQFF; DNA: TGTGCCAGCAGCTTAAAGACTAGCGGGAGGACCTTCTCCTACAATGAGCAGTTCTTC
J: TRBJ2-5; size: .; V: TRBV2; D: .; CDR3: CASSSTWTQYF; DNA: TGTGCCAGCAGCTCCACATGGACCCAGTACTTC
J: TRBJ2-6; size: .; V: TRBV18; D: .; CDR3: CASSPYTASGANVLTF; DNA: TGTGCCAGCTCACCGTACACAGCTTCTGGGGCCAACGTCCTGACTTTC
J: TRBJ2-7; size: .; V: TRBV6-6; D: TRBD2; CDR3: CASSYAGAPTGEQYF; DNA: TGTGCCAGCAGTTACGCGGGAGCGCCAACTGGGGAGCAGTACTTC
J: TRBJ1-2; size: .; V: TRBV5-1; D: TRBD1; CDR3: CASSWGMQGGYGYTF; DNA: TGCGCCAGCAGCTGGGGGATGCAGGGGGGCTATGGCTACACCTTC
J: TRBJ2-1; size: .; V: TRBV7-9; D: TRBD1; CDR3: CASRRPTGTGPNNEQFF; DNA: TGTGCCAGCAGGCGACCGACCGGGACAGGGCCAAACAATGAGCAGTTCTTC
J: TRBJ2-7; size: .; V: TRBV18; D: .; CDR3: CASSPARVNYEQYF; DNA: TGTGCCAGCTCACCCGCCAGGGTAAACTACGAGCAGTACTTC
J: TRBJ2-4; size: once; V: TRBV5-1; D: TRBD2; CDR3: CASFPGGAKNIQYF; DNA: TGCGCCAGCTTCCCGGGAGGCGCCAAAAACATTCAGTACTTC
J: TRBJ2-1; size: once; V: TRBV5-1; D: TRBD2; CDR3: CASSPPGGRNSYNEQFF; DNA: TGCGCCAGCAGCCCCCCCGGCGGGAGAAACTCCTACAATGAGCAGTTCTTC
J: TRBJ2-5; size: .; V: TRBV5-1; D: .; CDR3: CASRSSFGETQYF; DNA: TGCGCCAGCAGGTCATCTTTCGGAGAGACCCAGTACTTC
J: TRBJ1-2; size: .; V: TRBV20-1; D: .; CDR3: CSAPLYGYTF; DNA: TGCAGTGCTCCTCTCTATGGCTACACCTTC
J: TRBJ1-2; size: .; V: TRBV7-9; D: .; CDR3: CASSLAGGAYGYTF; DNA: TGTGCCAGCAGCTTAGCGGGGGGGGCCTATGGCTACACCTTC
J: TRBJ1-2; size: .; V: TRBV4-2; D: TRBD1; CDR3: CASSQGTGIYGYTF; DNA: TGTGCCAGCAGCCAAGGGACAGGGATCTATGGCTACACCTTC
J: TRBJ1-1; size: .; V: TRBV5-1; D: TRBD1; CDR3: CASSLTGGRGTEAFF; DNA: TGCGCCAGCAGCCTAACAGGGGGCCGGGGGACTGAAGCTTTCTTT
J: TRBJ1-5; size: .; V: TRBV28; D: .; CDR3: CASIQGNQPQHF; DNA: TGTGCCAGCATTCAGGGCAATCAGCCCCAGCATTTT
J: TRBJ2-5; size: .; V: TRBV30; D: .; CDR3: CAWSITRSQETQYF; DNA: TGTGCCTGGAGTATCACTAGGAGCCAAGAGACCCAGTACTTC
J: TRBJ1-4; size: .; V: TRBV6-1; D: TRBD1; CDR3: CASSLGQGAEKLFF; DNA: TGTGCCAGCAGTTTAGGACAGGGCGCTGAAAAACTGTTTTTT
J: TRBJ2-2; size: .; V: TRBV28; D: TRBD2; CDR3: CASSLIGVAGNTGELFF; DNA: TGTGCCAGCAGTCTTATCGGGGTAGCGGGGAACACCGGGGAGCTGTTTTTT
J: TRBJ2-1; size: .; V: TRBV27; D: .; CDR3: CASSSRGSYNEQFF; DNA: TGTGCCAGCAGCTCCCGGGGCTCCTACAATGAGCAGTTCTTC
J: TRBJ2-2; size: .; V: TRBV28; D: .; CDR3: CATKRRGFKLHTGELFF; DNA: TGTGCCACCAAACGTCGCGGGTTTAAGTTACACACCGGGGAGCTGTTTTTT
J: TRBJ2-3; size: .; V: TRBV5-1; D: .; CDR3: CASSSGGITDTQYF; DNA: TGCGCCAGCAGCTCCGGAGGGATCACAGATACGCAGTATTTT
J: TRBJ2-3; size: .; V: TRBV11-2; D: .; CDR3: CASRLGGGADTQYF; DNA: TGTGCCAGCAGGCTGGGGGGGGGCGCAGATACGCAGTATTTT
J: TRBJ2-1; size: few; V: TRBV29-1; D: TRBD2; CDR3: CSVRGGREGPGLF; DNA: TGCAGCGTCCGTGGGGGTCGGGAGGGCCCAGGTCTCTTC
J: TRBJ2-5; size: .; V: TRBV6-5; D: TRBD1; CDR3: CASSPRQGAGETQYF; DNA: TGTGCCAGCAGTCCGAGACAGGGGGCGGGAGAGACCCAGTACTTC
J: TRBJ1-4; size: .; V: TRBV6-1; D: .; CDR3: CASTQTRRSEKLFF; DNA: TGTGCCAGCACCCAGACAAGGAGGAGTGAAAAACTGTTTTTT
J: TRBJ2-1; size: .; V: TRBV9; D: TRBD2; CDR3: CASSHRTSGSEVRQFF; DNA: TGTGCCAGCAGCCACCGGACTAGCGGGAGTGAGGTTCGGCAGTTCTTC
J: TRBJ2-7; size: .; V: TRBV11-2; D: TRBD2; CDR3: CASRRPGLMNYEQYF; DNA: TGTGCCAGCAGACGTCCGGGACTAATGAACTACGAGCAGTACTTC
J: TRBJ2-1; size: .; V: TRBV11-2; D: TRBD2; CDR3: CASSQGLAAYNEQFF; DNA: TGTGCCAGCAGCCAGGGACTAGCGGCGTACAATGAGCAGTTCTTC
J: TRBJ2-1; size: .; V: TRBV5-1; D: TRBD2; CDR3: CASRLAGGASSYNEQFF; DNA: TGCGCCAGTAGACTAGCGGGAGGCGCCTCCTCTTACAATGAGCAGTTCTTC
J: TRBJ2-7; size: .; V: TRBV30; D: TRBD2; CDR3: CAWRPGGRAYEQYF; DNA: TGTGCCTGGAGGCCTGGCGGGAGGGCCTACGAGCAGTACTTC
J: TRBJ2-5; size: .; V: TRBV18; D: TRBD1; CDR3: CASSPDAGGAKTQYF; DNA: TGTGCCAGCTCACCAGATGCAGGGGGCGCGAAGACCCAGTACTTC
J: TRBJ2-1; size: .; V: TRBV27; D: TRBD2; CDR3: CASSSGLAGDNEQFF; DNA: TGTGCCAGCAGTTCAGGACTAGCGGGAGACAATGAGCAGTTCTTC
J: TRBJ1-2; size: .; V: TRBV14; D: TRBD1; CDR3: CASSHSDRGYGYTF; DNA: TGTGCCAGCAGCCACAGCGACAGGGGTTATGGCTACACCTTC
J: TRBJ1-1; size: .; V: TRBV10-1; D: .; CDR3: CASSEAGPTEAFF; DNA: TGCGCCAGCAGTGAGGCGGGTCCCACTGAAGCTTTCTTT
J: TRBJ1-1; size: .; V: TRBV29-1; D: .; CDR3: CSVEMGAWNTEAFF; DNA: TGCAGCGTTGAAATGGGGGCGTGGAACACTGAAGCTTTCTTT
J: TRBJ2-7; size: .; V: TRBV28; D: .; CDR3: CASSSTSPYEQYF; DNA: TGTGCCAGCAGTTCCACTAGTCCCTACGAGCAGTACTTC